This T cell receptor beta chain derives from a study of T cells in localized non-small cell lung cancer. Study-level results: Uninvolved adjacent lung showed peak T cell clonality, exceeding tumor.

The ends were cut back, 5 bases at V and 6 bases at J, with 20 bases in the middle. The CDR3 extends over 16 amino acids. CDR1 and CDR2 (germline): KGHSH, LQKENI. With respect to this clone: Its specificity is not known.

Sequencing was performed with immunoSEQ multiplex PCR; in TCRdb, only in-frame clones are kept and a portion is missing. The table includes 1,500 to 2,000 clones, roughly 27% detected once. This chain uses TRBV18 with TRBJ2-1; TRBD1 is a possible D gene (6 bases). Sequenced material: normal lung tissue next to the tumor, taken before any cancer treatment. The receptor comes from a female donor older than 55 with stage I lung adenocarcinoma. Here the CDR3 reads CASSFRDTGVSNEQFF. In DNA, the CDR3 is TGTGCCAGCTCATTCCGGGACACGGGCGTTTCCAATGAGCAGTTCTTC.